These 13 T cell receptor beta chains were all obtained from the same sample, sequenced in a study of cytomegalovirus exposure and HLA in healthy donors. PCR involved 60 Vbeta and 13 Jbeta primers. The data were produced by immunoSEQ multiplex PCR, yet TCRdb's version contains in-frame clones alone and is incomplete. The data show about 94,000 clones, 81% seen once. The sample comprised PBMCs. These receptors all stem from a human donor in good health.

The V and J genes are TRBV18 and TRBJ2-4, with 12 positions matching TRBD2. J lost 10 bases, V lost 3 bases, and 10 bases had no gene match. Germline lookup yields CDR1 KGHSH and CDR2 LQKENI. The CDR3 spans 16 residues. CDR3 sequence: CASSPPRTSGVGIQYF. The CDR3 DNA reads TGTGCCAGCTCACCTCCTAGGACTAGCGGGGTAGGAATTCAGTACTTC.

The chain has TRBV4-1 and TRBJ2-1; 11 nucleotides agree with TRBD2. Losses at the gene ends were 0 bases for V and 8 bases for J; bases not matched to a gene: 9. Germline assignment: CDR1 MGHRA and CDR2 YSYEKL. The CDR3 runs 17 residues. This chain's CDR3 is CASSQDETSGAWDEQFF. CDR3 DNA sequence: TGCGCCAGCAGCCAAGATGAGACTAGCGGGGCTTGGGATGAGCAGTTCTTC.

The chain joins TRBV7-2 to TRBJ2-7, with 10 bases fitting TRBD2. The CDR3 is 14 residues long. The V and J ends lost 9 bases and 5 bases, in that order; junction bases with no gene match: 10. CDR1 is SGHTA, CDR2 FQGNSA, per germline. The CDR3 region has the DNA TGTGCCAGTGGGACGGGACTAGCGCTTAACGAGCAGTACTTC. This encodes CASGTGLALNEQYF.

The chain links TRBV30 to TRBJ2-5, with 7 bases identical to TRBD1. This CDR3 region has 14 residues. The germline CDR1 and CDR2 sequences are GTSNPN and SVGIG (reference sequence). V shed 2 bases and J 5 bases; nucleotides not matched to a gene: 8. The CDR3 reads CAWSRGGARETQYF. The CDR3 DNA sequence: TGTGCCTGGAGTAGAGGGGGCGCCCGGGAGACCCAGTACTTC.

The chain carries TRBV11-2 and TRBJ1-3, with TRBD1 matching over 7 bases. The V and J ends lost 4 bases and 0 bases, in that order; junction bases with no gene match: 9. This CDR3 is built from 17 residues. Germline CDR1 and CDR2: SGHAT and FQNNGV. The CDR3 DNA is TGTGCCAGCAGCTCCCTCCTGACAGGGATCTCTGGAAACACCATATATTTT. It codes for CASSSLLTGISGNTIYF.

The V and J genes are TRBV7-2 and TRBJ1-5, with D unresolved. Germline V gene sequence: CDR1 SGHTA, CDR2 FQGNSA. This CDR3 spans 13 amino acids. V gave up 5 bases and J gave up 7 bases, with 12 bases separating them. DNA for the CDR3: TGTGCCAGCAGCGTCGCGGGCCACCAGCCCCAGCATTTT. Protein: CASSVAGHQPQHF. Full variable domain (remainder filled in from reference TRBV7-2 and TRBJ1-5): GAGVSQSPSNKVTEKGKDVELRCDPISGHTALYWYRQSLGQGLEFLIYFQGNSAPDKSGLPSDRFSAERTGGSVSTLTIQRTQQEDSAVYLCASSVAGHQPQHFGDGTRLSIL.

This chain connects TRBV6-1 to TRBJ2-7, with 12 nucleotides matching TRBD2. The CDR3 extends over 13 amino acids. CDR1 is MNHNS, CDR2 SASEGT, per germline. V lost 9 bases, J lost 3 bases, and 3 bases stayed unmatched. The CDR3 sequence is CASAGLAGYEQYF. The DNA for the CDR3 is TGTGCCAGTGCGGGACTAGCGGGCTACGAGCAGTACTTC.

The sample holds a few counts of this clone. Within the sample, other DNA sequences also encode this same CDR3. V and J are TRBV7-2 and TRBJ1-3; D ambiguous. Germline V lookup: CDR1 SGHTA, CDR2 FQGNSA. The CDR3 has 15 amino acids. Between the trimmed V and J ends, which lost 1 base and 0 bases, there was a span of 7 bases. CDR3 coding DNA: TGTGCCAGCAGCTTAGACGGGAGCTCTGGAAACACCATATATTTT. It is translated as CASSLDGSSGNTIYF.

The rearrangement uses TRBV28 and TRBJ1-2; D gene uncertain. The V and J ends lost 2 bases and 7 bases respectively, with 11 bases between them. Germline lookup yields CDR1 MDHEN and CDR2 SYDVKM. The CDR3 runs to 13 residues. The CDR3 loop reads CASSLGHSSGYTF. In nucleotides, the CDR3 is TGTGCCAGCAGTTTAGGGCACTCCAGTGGCTACACCTTC.

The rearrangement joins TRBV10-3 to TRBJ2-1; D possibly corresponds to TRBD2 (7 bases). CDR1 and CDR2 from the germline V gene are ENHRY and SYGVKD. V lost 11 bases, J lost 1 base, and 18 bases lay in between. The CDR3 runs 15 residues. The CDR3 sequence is CAVRGEGKSYNEQFF. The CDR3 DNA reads TGTGCCGTGAGGGGGGAGGGGAAGTCCTACAATGAGCAGTTCTTC.

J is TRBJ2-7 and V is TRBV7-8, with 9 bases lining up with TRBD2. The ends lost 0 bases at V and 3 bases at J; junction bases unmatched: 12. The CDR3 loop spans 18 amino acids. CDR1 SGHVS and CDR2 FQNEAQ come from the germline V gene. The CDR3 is CASSLARFGREGLYEQYF. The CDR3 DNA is TGTGCCAGCAGCTTAGCCCGTTTTGGGCGGGAGGGCCTCTACGAGCAGTACTTC. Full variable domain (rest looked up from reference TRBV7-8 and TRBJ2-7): GAGVSQSPRYKVAKRGQDVALRCDPISGHVSLFWYQQALGQGPEFLTYFQNEAQLDKSGLPSDRFFAERPEGSVSTLKIQRTQQEDSAVYLCASSLARFGREGLYEQYFGPGTRLTVT.

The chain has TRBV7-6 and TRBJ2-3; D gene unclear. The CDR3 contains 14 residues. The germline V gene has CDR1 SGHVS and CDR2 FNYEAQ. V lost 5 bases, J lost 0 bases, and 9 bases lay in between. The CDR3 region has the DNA TGTGCCAGCAGCCCCCAGATTAGCACAGATACGCAGTATTTT. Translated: CASSPQISTDTQYF.

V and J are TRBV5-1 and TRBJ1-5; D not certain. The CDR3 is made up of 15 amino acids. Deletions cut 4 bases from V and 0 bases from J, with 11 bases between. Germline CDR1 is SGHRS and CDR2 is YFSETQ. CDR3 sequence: CASSTDGDSNQPQHF. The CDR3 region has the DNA TGCGCCAGCAGCACTGACGGAGATAGCAATCAGCCCCAGCATTTT. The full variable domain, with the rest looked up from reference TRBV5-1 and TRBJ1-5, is KAGVTQTPRYLIKTRGQQVTLSCSPISGHRSVSWYQQTPGQGLQFLFEYFSETQRNKGNFPGRFSGRQFSNSRSEMNVSTLELGDSALYLCASSTDGDSNQPQHFGDGTRLSIL.